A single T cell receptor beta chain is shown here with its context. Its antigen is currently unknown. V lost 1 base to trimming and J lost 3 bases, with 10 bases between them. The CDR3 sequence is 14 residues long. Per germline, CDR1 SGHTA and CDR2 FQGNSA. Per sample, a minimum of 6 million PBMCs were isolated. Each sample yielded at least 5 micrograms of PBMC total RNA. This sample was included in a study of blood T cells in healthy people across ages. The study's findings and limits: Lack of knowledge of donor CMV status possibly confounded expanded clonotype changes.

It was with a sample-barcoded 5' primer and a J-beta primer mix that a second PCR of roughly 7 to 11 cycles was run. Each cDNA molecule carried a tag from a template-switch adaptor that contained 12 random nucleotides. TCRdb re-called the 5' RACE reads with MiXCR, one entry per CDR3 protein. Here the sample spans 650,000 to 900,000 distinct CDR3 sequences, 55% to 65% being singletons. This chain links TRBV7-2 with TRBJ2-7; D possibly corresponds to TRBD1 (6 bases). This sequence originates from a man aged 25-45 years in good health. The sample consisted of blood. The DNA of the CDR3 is TGTGCCAGCAGCTTAGAACAGGGCCGCTACGAGCAGTACTTC. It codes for CASSLEQGRYEQYF.